These 12 T cell receptor beta chains were all obtained from the same sample, sequenced in a study of OX40 agonist ivuxolimab in advanced cancers. TCRdb's copy holds only in-frame clones and misses some; the assay was immunoSEQ multiplex PCR. The sample lists 35,000 to 40,000 clones, around nine tenths occurring once. Sequenced here: CD4+ or CD8+ T cells sorted from blood, sampled in a trial of the OX40 agonist ivuxolimab. Receptor source: an adult with an advanced solid tumor such as melanoma, head and neck, liver or kidney cancer.

The rearrangement uses TRBV27 and TRBJ2-1; tentatively, D is TRBD1 or TRBD2 (5 bases each). V was trimmed by 4 bases and J by 3 bases, leaving 13 bases between them. This CDR3 is built from 15 residues. Per the germline V gene, CDR1 is MNHEY and CDR2 is SMNVEV (reference sequence). This CDR3 reads CASSSLGTNYNEQFF. The CDR3 DNA sequence: TGTGCCAGCAGTTCTCTAGGGACCAACTACAATGAGCAGTTCTTC.

The chain joins TRBV4-1 to TRBJ1-2, with D possibly being TRBD1 (6 bases). The V end was cut by 1 base, the J end by 1 base, with 16 bases between. The germline CDR1 and CDR2 sequences are MGHRA and YSYEKL. The CDR3 contains 17 residues. CDR3 residues: CASSQAPDRFYNYGYTF. Written as DNA, the CDR3 is TGCGCCAGCAGCCAAGCGCCCGACAGGTTTTATAACTATGGCTACACCTTC.

This clone was counted a few times. This chain links TRBV27 with TRBJ1-5, with no clear D. There are 12 residues in the CDR3. Trimming took 8 bases from V and 6 from J, leaving 11 bases between them. Germline CDR1 and CDR2: MNHEY and SMNVEV (reference sequence). In nucleotides, the CDR3 is TGTGCCAGCGGGTTTTTGGGTCAGCCCCAGCATTTT. Translation gives CASGFLGQPQHF.

V is TRBV6-5 and J is TRBJ2-3, with D possibly TRBD2 on 6 matching bases. V lost 3 bases to trimming and J lost 3 bases, with 10 bases between them. This CDR3 is 14 amino acids long. Germline assignment: CDR1 MNHEY and CDR2 SVGAGI. The CDR3 is CASSYFGGTDTQYF. CDR3 sequence (DNA): TGTGCCAGCAGTTATTTTGGGGGGACAGATACGCAGTATTTT.

The chain combines TRBV4-1 with TRBJ1-1, with TRBD1 matching 11 bases. Germline CDR1 reads MGHRA; CDR2 reads YSYEKL. This CDR3 comprises 14 residues. The V gene end was trimmed by 4 bases and the J gene end by 8 bases; junction bases not matched to a gene: 6. The CDR3 region is CASSLRTGGVEAFF. CDR3 DNA: TGCGCCAGCAGCCTTCGGACAGGGGGCGTCGAAGCTTTCTTT.

This chain connects TRBV2 to TRBJ2-7, with TRBD1 matching over 11 bases. The CDR3 spans 18 residues. The trim removed 6 bases at V and 3 bases at J, leaving 16 bases unmatched. Per germline, CDR1 SNHLY and CDR2 FYNNEI. The CDR3 spells CASRVSTYSGTGGYEQYF. CDR3 nucleotide sequence: TGTGCCAGCAGGGTTTCTACTTACTCCGGGACAGGGGGCTACGAGCAGTACTTC.

This sequence joins TRBV9 and TRBJ2-5, with TRBD2 identical over 11 bases. This CDR3 is built from 17 residues. Germline V gives CDR1 SGDLS, CDR2 YYNGEE. With V trimmed by 3 bases and J by 4 bases, 11 bases remained unmatched. CDR3 region: CASSAGEFGLAGETQYF. DNA for the CDR3: TGTGCCAGCAGCGCAGGGGAGTTTGGACTAGCGGGAGAGACCCAGTACTTC.

CDR3 region: CASSLEVYGSYEQYF. As DNA, the CDR3 is TGCGCCAGCAGCTTGGAAGTGTATGGGTCCTACGAGCAGTACTTC. The chain couples TRBV5-1 to TRBJ2-7; D is ambiguous. The CDR3 is 15 residues long. Per the germline V gene, CDR1 is SGHRS and CDR2 is YFSETQ. The V gene lost 0 bases and the J gene lost 1 base, with 11 bases spanning the gap.

The count of this clone is one. The rearrangement links TRBV6-5 to TRBJ2-1, with 7 bases aligning to TRBD2. J gave up 5 bases and V 10 bases, and 11 bases lay outside the gene matches. The CDR3 totals 14 residues. CDR1 MNHEY and CDR2 SVGAGI come from the germline V gene. The CDR3: CATSVGGPNNEQFF. The CDR3 DNA sequence: TGTGCCACCTCCGTGGGAGGGCCCAACAATGAGCAGTTCTTC.

The CDR3 nucleotides read TGTGCCAGCAGTTTCTCCGGGGCAGATACGCAGTATTTT. Protein product: CASSFSGADTQYF. V and J are TRBV27 and TRBJ2-3; a possible D gene is TRBD2 (5 bases). V dropped 3 bases and J dropped 4 bases, with 8 bases sitting between them. Germline V CDR1 and CDR2: MNHEY, SMNVEV (reference sequence). The CDR3 is made up of 13 amino acids.

The chain combines TRBV28 with TRBJ1-5; D remains ambiguous. The ends were cut back, 2 bases at V and 0 bases at J, with 14 bases in the middle. There are 17 residues in the CDR3. Germline V gene sequence: CDR1 MDHEN, CDR2 SYDVKM. The CDR3 sequence is CASSLGVVQYSNQPQHF. The CDR3 DNA follows: TGTGCCAGCAGTTTAGGGGTGGTGCAGTATAGCAATCAGCCCCAGCATTTT. The whole variable domain, filled in from reference TRBV28 and TRBJ1-5, reads DVKVTQSSRYLVKRTGEKVFLECVQDMDHENMFWYRQDPGLGLRLIYFSYDVKMKEKGDIPEGYSVSREKKERFSLILESASTNQTSMYLCASSLGVVQYSNQPQHFGDGTRLSIL.

The CDR3 region is CASSWPQGVHGNTIYF. The CDR3 DNA reads as TGTGCCAGCAGCTGGCCACAGGGGGTACATGGAAACACCATATATTTT. This chain uses TRBV7-9 with TRBJ1-3, with TRBD1 matching over 8 bases. Germline V gene lookup returns CDR1 SEHNR and CDR2 FQNEAQ (reference sequence). The ends lost 4 bases at V and 3 bases at J; junction bases unmatched: 8. The CDR3 loop spans 16 amino acids.